This is a list of T cell receptor beta chains from one sample in a study of cytomegalovirus exposure and HLA in healthy donors. Assay: immunoSEQ multiplex PCR; the TCRdb copy retains only in-frame clones and omits some. This sample has over 200,000 clones; around 73% occur once, and the top ten carry around 4%. Sequenced input: PBMCs. The receptors shown here come from a male donor in good health and CMV-seronegative. CDR3s include the opening cysteine and the closing phenylalanine or tryptophan.

TRBJ1-1 TRBV27 CASLPELGRGNTEAFF
TRBJ1-2 TRBV5-6 CASSLLEGGHYGYTF
TRBJ2-1 TRBV28 CASSFYSARSYNEQFF
TRBJ1-2 TRBV4-1 CASSLPGRRNYGYTF
TRBJ2-7 TRBV27 CASSSVDSPIEQYF
TRBJ1-4 TRBV5-6 CASSGTGVGLSEKLFF
TRBJ2-2 TRBV19 CASSISQNTGELFF
TRBJ2-2 TRBV29-1 CSVGGQGGMGELFF
TRBJ1-2 TRBV29-1 CSSTTPDRPESGYTF
TRBJ2-1 TRBV7-2 CASSLPGLAVSSYNEQFF
TRBJ2-5 TRBV9 CASSLFMGLEQETQYF
TRBJ2-2 TRBV5-4 CASSPGQYNTGELFF
TRBJ2-7 TRBV18 CASSPTGMSSYEQYF
TRBJ1-3 TRBV2 CASSTRHRQISGNTIYF
TRBJ2-6 TRBV27 CASSFLGATGANVLTF
TRBJ1-2 TRBV4-2 CASSPTELYGYTF
TRBJ1-2 TRBV6-5 CASTSRQGPYGYTF
TRBJ2-7 TRBV7-9 CASSLPGTGGREQYF